This is a list of T cell receptor beta chains from one sample in a study of response to subunit inactivated influenza vaccine. Via MiXCR, TCRdb re-called the RT-PCR reads, giving one row per CDR3 protein. Among 530,000 or so distinct CDR3 sequences listed, roughly 12% were seen once. The sequencing here drew on PBMCs from blood, taken on the day of vaccination. Receptor source: a man between 50 and 59 years old who received an inactivated influenza vaccine. Both conserved end residues are part of each CDR3. The order of the fields is D gene, clone size, V gene, J gene, CDR3 protein, CDR3 DNA. The D gene is left open where the match is weak. Clone size is given for some rows only: seen once, a few or many times, or a class if the clone is expanded.

d_call: -; clone_size: many; v_call: TRBV7-9; j_call: TRBJ1-1; cdr3_aa: CASSLTANTEAFF; cdr3_nt: TGTGCCAGCAGCTTAACCGCGAACACTGAAGCTTTCTTT
d_call: -; clone_size: many; v_call: TRBV18; j_call: TRBJ2-7; cdr3_aa: CASSPGRTYEQYF; cdr3_nt: TGTGCCAGCTCACCTGGCCGAACCTACGAGCAGTACTTC
d_call: -; clone_size: -; v_call: TRBV7-2; j_call: TRBJ1-2; cdr3_aa: CASSPNRDGYTF; cdr3_nt: TGTGCCAGCAGCCCAAACAGGGACGGCTACACCTTC
d_call: -; clone_size: -; v_call: TRBV27; j_call: TRBJ2-1; cdr3_aa: CASRQYRGGRYNEQFF; cdr3_nt: TGTGCCAGCAGACAATACCGAGGGGGTCGCTACAATGAGCAGTTCTTC
d_call: TRBD1; clone_size: -; v_call: TRBV12-3/TRBV12-4; j_call: TRBJ2-7; cdr3_aa: CASSLTSTGTGSYEQYF; cdr3_nt: TGTGCCAGCAGTTTAACATCAACCGGGACAGGGTCCTACGAGCAGTACTTC
d_call: -; clone_size: many; v_call: TRBV29-1; j_call: TRBJ2-5; cdr3_aa: CSVAGSQETQYF; cdr3_nt: TGCAGCGTTGCAGGGTCACAGGAGACCCAGTACTTC
d_call: -; clone_size: -; v_call: TRBV15; j_call: TRBJ2-6; cdr3_aa: CATGARGYGANVLTF; cdr3_nt: TGTGCCACCGGGGCGAGGGGGTACGGGGCCAACGTCCTGACTTTC
d_call: TRBD2; clone_size: -; v_call: TRBV5-1; j_call: TRBJ2-3; cdr3_aa: CASSLGRGIDTQYF; cdr3_nt: TGCGCCAGCAGCTTAGGGCGGGGGATAGATACGCAGTATTTT
d_call: TRBD2; clone_size: few; v_call: TRBV6-2/TRBV6-3; j_call: TRBJ2-4; cdr3_aa: CASSYSSPWTSGGENIQYF; cdr3_nt: TGTGCCAGCAGTTACTCCTCCCCTTGGACTAGCGGGGGGGAAAACATTCAGTACTTC
d_call: TRBD2; clone_size: few; v_call: TRBV6-2/TRBV6-3; j_call: TRBJ2-3; cdr3_aa: CASSYSREGLSPPWGTDTQYF; cdr3_nt: TGTGCCAGCAGTTACTCGAGGGAGGGGCTATCCCCTCCTTGGGGCACAGATACGCAGTATTTT
d_call: TRBD1; clone_size: once; v_call: TRBV7-2; j_call: TRBJ1-2; cdr3_aa: CASGRQGATYGYTF; cdr3_nt: TGTGCCAGCGGTCGACAGGGGGCGACGTATGGCTACACCTTC
d_call: -; clone_size: -; v_call: TRBV6-2/TRBV6-3; j_call: TRBJ2-7; cdr3_aa: CASSRGQESYEQYF; cdr3_nt: TGTGCCAGCAGCCGAGGGCAGGAATCCTACGAGCAGTACTTC
d_call: -; clone_size: few; v_call: TRBV14; j_call: TRBJ2-2; cdr3_aa: CASSQASETGELFF; cdr3_nt: TGTGCCAGCAGCCAGGCTTCGGAAACCGGGGAGCTGTTTTTT
d_call: -; clone_size: few; v_call: TRBV10-3; j_call: TRBJ1-2; cdr3_aa: CAISESKWGYTF; cdr3_nt: TGTGCCATCAGTGAGTCGAAGTGGGGCTACACCTTC
d_call: -; clone_size: few; v_call: TRBV5-1; j_call: TRBJ1-1; cdr3_aa: CASSPEDRLGAFF; cdr3_nt: TGCGCCAGCAGCCCGGAGGACAGATTGGGAGCTTTCTTT
d_call: TRBD1; clone_size: few; v_call: TRBV25-1; j_call: TRBJ2-1; cdr3_aa: CASTPRRTGPYNEQFF; cdr3_nt: TGTGCCAGCACCCCCAGAAGGACAGGGCCCTACAATGAGCAGTTCTTC
d_call: -; clone_size: -; v_call: TRBV11-2; j_call: TRBJ1-1; cdr3_aa: CASSLDPPPSEAFF; cdr3_nt: TGTGCCAGCAGCTTAGACCCACCCCCATCGGAAGCTTTCTTT
d_call: TRBD2; clone_size: few; v_call: TRBV29-1; j_call: TRBJ2-1; cdr3_aa: CSVEIPIRMLAGGIEQFF; cdr3_nt: TGCAGCGTTGAAATCCCCATAAGGATGCTAGCGGGAGGTATTGAGCAGTTCTTC
d_call: -; clone_size: few; v_call: TRBV21-1; j_call: TRBJ2-1; cdr3_aa: CASSKARQGTYNEQFF; cdr3_nt: TGTGCCAGCAGCAAGGCTAGACAGGGAACCTACAATGAGCAGTTCTTC
d_call: -; clone_size: many; v_call: TRBV28; j_call: TRBJ2-7; cdr3_aa: CASSYTYEQYF; cdr3_nt: TGTGCCAGCAGCTATACCTACGAGCAGTACTTC
d_call: -; clone_size: -; v_call: TRBV7-9; j_call: TRBJ2-3; cdr3_aa: CASSLGSAASIDTQYF; cdr3_nt: TGTGCCAGCAGCTTAGGATCCGCAGCGAGCATAGATACGCAGTATTTT
d_call: -; clone_size: few; v_call: TRBV11-2; j_call: TRBJ1-1; cdr3_aa: CASSPTRVYGVVGTEAFF; cdr3_nt: TGTGCCAGCAGCCCCACGAGGGTTTATGGGGTAGTCGGAACTGAAGCTTTCTTT
d_call: TRBD1; clone_size: -; v_call: TRBV7-9; j_call: TRBJ2-7; cdr3_aa: CASSSSTGGGF; cdr3_nt: TGTGCCAGCAGCTCGTCGACAGGGGGAGGCTTC
d_call: -; clone_size: -; v_call: TRBV4-1; j_call: TRBJ2-7; cdr3_aa: CASSQDSGRTGEQYF; cdr3_nt: TGCGCCAGCAGCCAAGATAGTGGGAGGACCGGGGAGCAGTACTTC
d_call: -; clone_size: -; v_call: TRBV11-2; j_call: TRBJ1-6; cdr3_aa: CASSRQEGISPLHF; cdr3_nt: TGTGCCAGCAGCCGACAGGAAGGGATTTCACCCCTCCACTTT
d_call: TRBD2; clone_size: -; v_call: TRBV18; j_call: TRBJ2-1; cdr3_aa: CASSPLSGRAAQFF; cdr3_nt: TGTGCCAGCTCACCACTGAGCGGGAGGGCCGCGCAGTTCTTC
d_call: TRBD1; clone_size: many; v_call: TRBV7-9; j_call: TRBJ2-5; cdr3_aa: CASSRGTGRETQYF; cdr3_nt: TGTGCCAGCAGCCGGGGGACAGGAAGAGAGACCCAGTACTTC
d_call: -; clone_size: -; v_call: TRBV20-1; j_call: TRBJ1-3; cdr3_aa: CSARAPDTKGNTIYF; cdr3_nt: TGCAGTGCTAGAGCCCCAGACACCAAAGGAAACACCATATATTTT
d_call: -; clone_size: -; v_call: TRBV7-2; j_call: TRBJ2-1; cdr3_aa: CASSLTGGGIYNEQFF; cdr3_nt: TGTGCCAGCAGCTTAACCGGCGGGGGCATCTACAATGAGCAGTTCTTC
d_call: -; clone_size: few; v_call: TRBV29-1; j_call: TRBJ1-1; cdr3_aa: CSVAPRQTNTEAFF; cdr3_nt: TGCAGCGTTGCGCCTCGACAGACGAACACTGAAGCTTTCTTT
d_call: -; clone_size: -; v_call: TRBV7-9; j_call: TRBJ2-7; cdr3_aa: CASSRISGGPLPYEQYF; cdr3_nt: TGTGCCAGCAGCCGGATTAGTGGTGGTCCCCTACCCTACGAGCAGTACTTC
d_call: -; clone_size: few; v_call: TRBV24-1; j_call: TRBJ1-5; cdr3_aa: CATSPSGVGKNQPQHF; cdr3_nt: TGTGCCACCAGTCCATCGGGGGTGGGGAAGAATCAGCCCCAGCATTTT
d_call: TRBD1; clone_size: -; v_call: TRBV7-2; j_call: TRBJ2-1; cdr3_aa: CASSPDRAAGEQFF; cdr3_nt: TGTGCCAGCAGCCCGGACAGGGCAGCGGGTGAGCAGTTCTTC
d_call: -; clone_size: -; v_call: TRBV6-6; j_call: TRBJ1-1; cdr3_aa: CASSYRSVEAFF; cdr3_nt: TGTGCCAGCAGTTATCGGTCCGTTGAAGCTTTCTTT
d_call: -; clone_size: -; v_call: TRBV6-5; j_call: TRBJ1-2; cdr3_aa: CASSYVLVGGYTF; cdr3_nt: TGTGCCAGCAGTTACGTTCTGGTGGGCGGCTACACCTTC
d_call: -; clone_size: few; v_call: TRBV6-5; j_call: TRBJ2-7; cdr3_aa: CATRAGSYEQYF; cdr3_nt: TGTGCCACCAGGGCAGGCAGCTACGAGCAGTACTTC